This T cell receptor (beta chain) was found in a study of blood T cell repertoires in COVID-19. In the study overall: The United States, Italy and Spain provided the acute and convalescent COVID-19 samples. PBMCs, B-cell-depleted T cells, or T cells provided the cDNA or gDNA that made up the material.

This table comes from immunoSEQ multiplex PCR, and its TCRdb copy is limited to in-frame clones, with some not included. The data contain over 45,000 clones, 87% of them seen just once; the ten biggest clones take up about 5.1%. The CDR3 contains 13 residues. Germline CDR1 and CDR2: MNHEY and SVGAGI. V was cut by 6 bases and J by 0 bases, with 8 bases left in between. Source material: peripheral blood. This TCR derives from a man at least 80 years old in a cohort sampled during active COVID-19. The chain uses TRBV6-5 and TRBJ1-1, with unresolved D. The CDR3 here is CASRLKMNTEAFF. The CDR3 DNA reads as TGTGCCAGCAGGCTAAAAATGAACACTGAAGCTTTCTTT.